This T cell receptor beta chain derives from a study of radiotherapy plus CTLA-4 blockade in lung cancer. The CDR3 is made up of 16 amino acids. The V and J ends lost 2 bases and 3 bases respectively, with 14 bases between them. Germline loops: CDR1 MNHEY, CDR2 SVGAGI. Some clones are missing from TCRdb's copy, which holds only in-frame ones; the method was immunoSEQ multiplex PCR. The table has 80,000 to 100,000 clones, 80% to 90% seen once; the top ten hold 4.5% to 6%. V gene TRBV6-5 combines with J gene TRBJ1-3; D remains ambiguous. This specimen consisted of peripheral blood, obtained from a patient treated with radiotherapy plus ipilimumab. The receptor comes from a human donor with non-small cell lung cancer that progressed on radiotherapy plus ipilimumab. In DNA form, the CDR3 reads TGTGCCAGCAGTTACGCTGACCCATCGGGTGGAAACACCATATATTTT. It codes for CASSYADPSGGNTIYF.